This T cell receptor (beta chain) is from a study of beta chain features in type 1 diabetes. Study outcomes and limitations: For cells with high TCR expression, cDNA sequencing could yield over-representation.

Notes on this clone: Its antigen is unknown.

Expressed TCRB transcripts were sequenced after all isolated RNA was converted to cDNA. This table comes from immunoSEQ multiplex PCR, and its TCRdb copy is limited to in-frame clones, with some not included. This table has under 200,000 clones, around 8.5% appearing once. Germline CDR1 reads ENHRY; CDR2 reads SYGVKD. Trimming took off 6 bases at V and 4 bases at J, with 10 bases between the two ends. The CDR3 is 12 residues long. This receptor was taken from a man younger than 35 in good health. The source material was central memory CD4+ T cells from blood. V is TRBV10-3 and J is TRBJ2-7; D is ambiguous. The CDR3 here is CAIREREYEQYF. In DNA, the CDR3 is TGTGCCATCAGGGAGCGCGAGTACGAGCAGTACTTC.